One sample yielded the 32 T cell receptor beta chains listed below, sequenced in a study of T-cell reconstitution after alpha-beta-depleted transplantation in children. The TCRbeta library was prepared with unique molecular identifiers. TCRdb re-called the PCR reads with MiXCR, one entry per CDR3 protein. The sample yields about 100,000 distinct CDR3 sequences, around 6.4% seen once. The specimen was PBMCs, mostly from graft donor cells, collected 360 days after TCRalphabeta/CD19-depleted stem cell transplant. The receptor set was obtained from a male patient aged 2 to 9 who had a stem cell transplant for acute lymphoblastic leukemia, so the T cells may come from the graft donor.

This clonotype appeared a few times. The CDR3 here is CSARRGALTDTQYF. The DNA for the CDR3 is TGCAGTGCTCGACGGGGGGCATTAACAGATACGCAGTATTTT. The chain is built from TRBV20-1 and TRBJ2-3; perhaps TRBD2 as D (7 bases). V dropped 5 bases and J dropped 3 bases, with 15 bases sitting between them. There are 14 residues in the CDR3. CDR1 DFQATT and CDR2 SNEGSKA come from the germline V gene (reference sequence).

J is TRBJ2-7 and V is TRBV18; 13 bases agree with TRBD2. V shed 3 bases, J shed 5 bases, and the junction held 4 bases outside the gene matches. Germline-derived CDR1 and CDR2 are KGHSH and LQKENI. The CDR3 has 15 amino acids. CDR3 region: CASSPRTSGSNEQYF. The CDR3 DNA follows: TGTGCCAGCTCACCCCGGACTAGCGGGAGTAACGAGCAGTACTTC. Variable domain in full (rest from reference TRBV18 and TRBJ2-7): NAGVMQNPRHLVRRRGQEARLRCSPMKGHSHVYWYRQLPEEGLKFMVYLQKENIIDESGMPKERFSAEFPKEGPSILRIQQVVRGDSAAYFCASSPRTSGSNEQYFGPGTRLTVT.

This clonotype was detected only a few times. The gene calls are TRBV24-1 and TRBJ1-2; D unclear. This CDR3 has 14 amino acids. V shed 4 bases and J shed 5 bases, with 13 bases lying between them. CDR1 is KGHDR and CDR2 is SFDVKD in the germline V gene. CDR3: CATSEFPRAYGYTF. CDR3 coding DNA: TGTGCCACCAGTGAGTTTCCCCGGGCATATGGCTACACCTTC.

This clonotype was seen repeatedly, ten times or more. The V gene is TRBV7-9, the J gene TRBJ1-1; TRBD1 is a possible D gene (6 bases). The CDR3 is 12 residues long. CDR1 is SEHNR, CDR2 FQNEAQ, per germline (reference sequence). Trimming pared 4 bases from V and 5 bases from J, leaving 8 bases between. This CDR3 reads CASSSGQTEAFF. The CDR3 DNA is TGTGCCAGCAGCTCCGGACAGACTGAAGCTTTCTTT.

The table lists this clonotype with a few counts. V is TRBV6-6 and J is TRBJ2-7; no definite D call. Per germline, CDR1 MNHNY and CDR2 SVGAGI (reference sequence). V was trimmed by 0 bases and J by 5 bases, leaving 5 bases between them. The CDR3 contains 12 residues. CDR3 protein: CASSYSSDEQYF. In DNA, the CDR3 is TGTGCCAGCAGTTACTCCTCGGACGAGCAGTACTTC.

This clonotype was counted many times. This sequence joins TRBV28 and TRBJ1-5; D unresolved. The V and J ends lost 3 bases and 3 bases respectively, with 15 bases between them. This CDR3 spans 16 amino acids. Germline values: CDR1 MDHEN, CDR2 SYDVKM. CDR3 sequence (DNA): TGTGCCAGCAGTTTCGTGCGGAGGGTAAACAATCAGCCCCAGCATTTT. Translated: CASSFVRRVNNQPQHF.

There are many counts of this clonotype. Here the CDR3 reads CASSSPGREKLFF. The CDR3 DNA is TGTGCCAGCAGTTCCCCGGGCAGGGAAAAACTGTTTTTT. This rearrangement joins TRBV12-3 or TRBV12-4 to TRBJ1-4; no clear D. Trimming cost V 4 bases and J 8 bases, with 11 bases left between them. There are 13 residues in the CDR3.

This sequence joins TRBV7-7 and TRBJ2-7; TRBD1 is a possible D gene (5 bases). This CDR3 has 13 residues. Germline V gene sequence: CDR1 SSHAT, CDR2 FNYEAQ (reference sequence). V shed 3 bases and J shed 7 bases, with 13 bases lying between them. CDR3 coding DNA: TGTGCCAGCAGCTTGGGGCCGATGGAGGAGCAGTACTTC. Translating gives CASSLGPMEEQYF.

J is TRBJ2-7 and V is TRBV12-5; no firm D call. CDR1 LGHNT and CDR2 FRNRAP come from the germline V gene. The CDR3 has 14 residues. V gave up 7 bases and J gave up 0 bases, with 13 bases separating them. The CDR3: CASAFDIFSYEQYF. The CDR3 DNA follows: TGTGCTAGTGCCTTCGACATCTTCTCCTACGAGCAGTACTTC.

At least ten counts were recorded for this clonotype. The rearrangement joins TRBV6-5 to TRBJ1-2, with 7 positions matching TRBD1. The CDR3 has 14 amino acids. V lost 6 bases, J lost 8 bases, and 12 bases stayed unmatched. Germline V gene sequence: CDR1 MNHEY, CDR2 SVGAGI. The CDR3 spells CASRGLGGPSGYTF. CDR3 DNA sequence: TGTGCCAGCAGGGGATTAGGGGGCCCTTCCGGCTACACCTTC.

This clonotype was found many times. This chain joins TRBV5-6 and TRBJ2-1; 9 bases are shared with TRBD2. The J segment lost 8 bases and the V segment lost 4 bases, leaving 7 bases of the junction unmatched. The CDR3 loop spans 14 amino acids. The germline V gene has CDR1 SGHDT and CDR2 YYEEEE. As DNA, the CDR3 is TGTGCCAGCAGCAAGGGACTAGCCTTTGATGAGCAGTTCTTC. Translated, it gives CASSKGLAFDEQFF.

V usage is TRBV9 and J usage is TRBJ1-1, with D maybe TRBD1 (5 bases). The V end was cut by 4 bases, the J end by 6 bases, with 7 bases between. In germline, CDR1 is SGDLS, CDR2 YYNGEE. The CDR3 runs 11 residues. The CDR3 DNA follows: TGTGCCAGCAGCTCGGGGCCTGAAGCTTTCTTT. This encodes CASSSGPEAFF.

CDR3 sequence reads: CASTWTGYRETQYF. The CDR3 DNA is TGTGCCAGCACTTGGACAGGGTATAGGGAGACCCAGTACTTC. The chain has TRBV2 and TRBJ2-5, with 8 nucleotides matching TRBD1. The V gene's germline CDR1 is SNHLY and CDR2 FYNNEI. Trimming cost V 7 bases and J 5 bases; bases outside gene matches: 9. CDR3 length: 14 amino acids.

Only a few counts were recorded for this clonotype. The gene calls are TRBV7-4 and TRBJ2-3; possibly TRBD2 for D (6 bases). From germline, CDR1 is SGHVT and CDR2 SQSDAQ. Trimming pared 5 bases from V and 1 base from J, leaving 19 bases between. The CDR3 has 17 amino acids. Here the CDR3 DNA reads TGTGCCAGCAGCATCGGCGTTGGGACTCCCCGCACAGATACGCAGTATTTT. This encodes CASSIGVGTPRTDTQYF.

This rearrangement joins TRBV7-3 to TRBJ2-2; the match to TRBD1 covers 8 bases. This CDR3 comprises 18 residues. CDR1 and CDR2 (germline): SGHTA, FQGTGA. J was trimmed by 0 bases and V by 2 bases; bases with no gene match: 8. The CDR3 region is CASSLGQGRRPNTGELFF. In nucleotides, the CDR3 is TGTGCCAGCAGCTTAGGACAGGGACGGCGACCGAACACCGGGGAGCTGTTTTTT.

This clonotype was seen only a few times. This sequence joins TRBV27 and TRBJ1-2; D is uncertain. With 7 bases removed from V and 6 bases from J, the gap between germline ends came to 15 bases. This CDR3 region has 13 residues. Germline values: CDR1 MNHEY, CDR2 SMNVEV (reference sequence). CDR3 nucleotides: TGTGCCAGCAATGATGGACGTCAGCATGGCTACACCTTC. Translation gives CASNDGRQHGYTF.

Only a few counts were recorded for this clonotype. CDR3 DNA: TGTGCCAGCAGCCCGAACCCTCCGGGATCCTACGAGCAGTACTTC. This encodes CASSPNPPGSYEQYF. The chain links TRBV6-1 to TRBJ2-7; perhaps TRBD2 as D (5 bases). The V gene lost 6 bases and the J gene lost 1 base, with 16 bases spanning the gap. The CDR3 length is 15 residues. The V gene's germline CDR1 is MNHNS and CDR2 SASEGT.

This clonotype was counted ten times or more. The chain couples TRBV5-6 to TRBJ2-7, with D perhaps matching TRBD2 (5 bases). The ends were cut back, 7 bases at V and 6 bases at J, with 11 bases in the middle. This CDR3 region has 11 residues. Germline V CDR1 and CDR2: SGHDT, YYEEEE. DNA of the CDR3: TGTGCCAGCGGTTCCCGGGGCGAGCAGTACTTC. Its protein product is CASGSRGEQYF.

Many counts were recorded for this clonotype. The rearrangement uses TRBV11-2 and TRBJ2-7, with D hard to call. Germline loops: CDR1 SGHAT, CDR2 FQNNGV. The CDR3 loop spans 14 amino acids. Trimming shortened V by 3 bases and J by 1 base, and 10 bases separated the two germline ends. The CDR3 DNA reads TGTGCCAGCAGCTTCGGTTGGGGTTCCTACGAGCAGTACTTC. It encodes CASSFGWGSYEQYF.

This clonotype appeared many times. V gene TRBV28 combines with J gene TRBJ2-3; D gene unclear. Germline-derived CDR1 and CDR2 are MDHEN and SYDVKM. The V gene lost 1 base and the J gene lost 10 bases, with 12 bases spanning the gap. CDR3 size: 13 residues. CDR3 nucleotides: TGTGCCAGCAGTTTATCCCTGTTTTATCCGCAGTATTTT. This codes for CASSLSLFYPQYF.

This clonotype has just a few counts. The chain uses TRBV9 and TRBJ1-1, with 9 bases aligning to TRBD1. V gave up 0 bases and J gave up 5 bases; unmatched junction bases: 5. CDR3 length equals 15 residues. Germline-derived CDR1 and CDR2 are SGDLS and YYNGEE. As DNA, the CDR3 is TGTGCCAGCAGCGTAGGGGACAGGGTAGGAACTGAAGCTTTCTTT. This gives the protein CASSVGDRVGTEAFF.

V and J are TRBV6-5 and TRBJ1-2, with D uncertain. The CDR3 has 13 amino acids. Germline CDR1 and CDR2: MNHEY and SVGAGI. With 4 bases removed from V and 7 bases from J, the gap between germline ends came to 13 bases. The CDR3 spells CASSSRGLGGYTF. CDR3 sequence (DNA): TGTGCCAGCAGTTCTCGAGGGCTCGGTGGCTACACCTTC.

This clonotype showed up just a few times. CDR3 in amino acids: CASSLVEGRGNEKLFF. CDR3 nucleotides: TGTGCCAGCAGCTTGGTGGAGGGACGGGGTAATGAAAAACTGTTTTTT. The V gene is TRBV7-9, the J gene TRBJ1-4, with a tentative D call TRBD1 (5 bases). The CDR3 covers 16 residues. V shed 3 bases and J shed 4 bases, with 15 bases lying between them. Germline-derived CDR1 and CDR2 are SEHNR and FQNEAQ (reference sequence).

V gene TRBV6-5 combines with J gene TRBJ2-2; D not resolved. Germline CDR1 and CDR2: MNHEY and SVGAGI. The CDR3 is made up of 13 amino acids. The V end lost 0 bases, the J end lost 6 bases, and 5 bases lay between the germline ends. The CDR3 coding sequence is TGTGCCAGCAGTTACTCAGGACCCGGGGAGCTGTTTTTT. It yields the protein CASSYSGPGELFF.

In its sample, this clonotype was seen many times. The chain has TRBV10-3 and TRBJ2-3; 9 bases are shared with TRBD2. V was clipped by 0 bases and J by 8 bases; unmatched bases: 18. The length of the CDR3 is 19 residues. CDR1 is ENHRY, CDR2 SYGVKD, per germline. CDR3 loop: CAISESNSGLAGPPGTQYF. CDR3 DNA sequence: TGTGCCATCAGTGAGTCGAATTCTGGGCTAGCGGGGCCCCCGGGTACGCAGTATTTT.

This clonotype was counted many times. The chain couples TRBV4-1 to TRBJ2-5; D may match TRBD1 or TRBD2 (6 bases each). Germline V CDR1 and CDR2: MGHRA, YSYEKL. Deletions cut 2 bases from V and 4 bases from J, with 14 bases between. The CDR3 covers 15 residues. CDR3 DNA: TGCGCCAGCAGCCAACTGGGGGGCCTGGGAGAGACCCAGTACTTC. Its translation is CASSQLGGLGETQYF.

This clonotype has more than one count but fewer than ten. V is TRBV25-1 and J is TRBJ2-5; 8 bases are a match to TRBD2. The V gene end was trimmed by 0 bases and the J gene end by 1 base; junction bases not matched to a gene: 7. This CDR3 comprises 17 residues. CDR1 and CDR2 from the germline V gene are MGHDK and SYGVNS. CDR3 loop: CASSEYIAGGLQETQYF. Here the CDR3 DNA reads TGTGCCAGCAGTGAATATATCGCGGGAGGTCTCCAAGAGACCCAGTACTTC.

This clonotype was detected many times. The chain combines TRBV28 with TRBJ2-3; a weak D match, TRBD2 (6 bases). CDR1 MDHEN and CDR2 SYDVKM come from the germline V gene. The V end lost 5 bases, the J end lost 7 bases, and 10 bases lay between the germline ends. The CDR3 has 12 amino acids. CDR3 nucleotides: TGTGCCAGCAGTCCGGAGGGAAATACGCAGTATTTT. This translates into CASSPEGNTQYF.

Comment on this clonotype: This may come from a read error, since a much larger clone is one base off. The CDR3 carries no conserved terminal phenylalanine or tryptophan, so it likely arises from a read error. This chain joins TRBV6-2 or TRBV6-3 and TRBJ2-5, with D possibly being TRBD1 (6 bases). The CDR3 length is 14 residues. V lost 6 bases, J lost 2 bases, and 13 bases lay in between. Germline assignment: CDR1 MNHEY and CDR2 SVGEGT. CDR3 in DNA: TGTGCCAGCAGCCCACGACAGGATCAAGAGACCCAGTACCTC. Translated: CASSPRQDQETQYL.

This clonotype was found many times. The chain joins TRBV9 to TRBJ2-1; 7 bases line up with TRBD1. Germline trimming cut 0 bases from V and 5 bases from J; bases unmatched to any gene: 8. Per the germline V gene, CDR1 is SGDLS and CDR2 is YYNGEE. This CDR3 comprises 16 residues. This CDR3 is CASSVVRSGQNNEQFF. CDR3 bases: TGTGCCAGCAGCGTAGTTCGGTCGGGACAGAACAATGAGCAGTTCTTC.

The CDR3 DNA sequence: TGTGCCAGCAGCTTAGTAGGACAGGGGCTTAGAGAGACCCAGTACTTC. Translated, it gives CASSLVGQGLRETQYF. The chain recombines TRBV11-2 with TRBJ2-5, with 9 bases lining up with TRBD1. Looked up from germline, CDR1 is SGHAT and CDR2 is FQNNGV. The CDR3 is 16 residues long. The V gene end was trimmed by 1 base and the J gene end by 4 bases; junction bases not matched to a gene: 7.

The chain carries TRBV11-2 and TRBJ2-1; 10 bases line up with TRBD2. In germline, CDR1 is SGHAT, CDR2 FQNNGV. This CDR3 is 16 amino acids long. V trimming: 3 bases; J trimming: 8 bases; junction bases outside the gene matches: 10. CDR3 amino acids: CASSFPPASGSHEQFF. The CDR3, as DNA: TGTGCCAGCAGCTTCCCCCCGGCTAGCGGGAGCCATGAGCAGTTCTTC. Complete variable domain (other parts from reference TRBV11-2 and TRBJ2-1): EAGVAQSPRYKIIEKRQSVAFWCNPISGHATLYWYQQILGQGPKLLIQFQNNGVVDDSQLPKDRFSAERLKGVDSTLKIQPAKLEDSAVYLCASSFPPASGSHEQFFGPGTRLTVL.